This T cell receptor (beta chain) was profiled in a study of blood T cells in healthy people across ages. Notes on the study in general: Reliance upon unsorted PBMCs precluded definitive naive versus antigen-experienced comparison.

The use of a sample-barcoded 5' primer and a J-beta primer mix characterized a second PCR of about 7 to 12 cycles. TCRdb processed the 5' RACE reads anew with MiXCR; each CDR3 protein has one entry. Found here are about 800,000 distinct CDR3 sequences, around 50% of them singletons; the top ten hold about a sixth. A note on this clonotype: The antigen remains unidentified.

The receptor was isolated from an elderly man in good health. The material sequenced was blood.

The CDR3 is CASSQDRLTGLSYNEQFF. The CDR3, as DNA: TGCGCCAGCAGCCAAGATAGGCTAACAGGGTTGTCCTACAATGAGCAGTTCTTC. The rearrangement joins TRBV4-1 to TRBJ2-1, with a possible D match to TRBD1 (6 bases). The CDR3 has 18 amino acids. V was trimmed by 0 bases and J by 1 base, leaving 16 bases between them. Germline CDR1 MGHRA, CDR2 YSYEKL.